This T cell receptor (beta chain) was retrieved from a study of vaccination and CD4 T cells after COVID-19 (dated by TCRdb to the early 2020s). Study-level background: Convalescent patients had a positive SARS-CoV-2 result on nasal swab PCR, and of these patients, several had mild disease and one had severe disease. In the convalescent cohort there were six males and four females, among whom were two Hispanic individuals, seven Caucasians, two Asians and one multiracial person. Participants got two doses of the Pfizer-BioNTech BNT162b2 vaccine (n=8) or two doses of the Moderna mRNA-1273 vaccine (n=2). Post-COVID blood samples from convalescent patients were collected a median of approximately 93 days after diagnosis, with a range of about 30 to 170 days. The time from the second vaccine dose to post-vaccine blood sampling had a median of approximately 72 days and ranged from about 14 to 241 days. The cultures were stimulated with overlapping spike peptide pools from SARS-CoV-2 and from the common cold coronaviruses HCoV-NL63, HCoV-OC43 and HCoV-229E. Control cultures received a CEFX viral epitope pool as the positive control, an HIV-1 Nef peptide pool as the negative control, or no peptide. In under twelve COVID-19 convalescent patients and a handful of infection-naive healthy vaccine recipients, researchers compared the spike-specific CD4+ TCR repertoire from before mRNA vaccination with the repertoire from after.

In its sample, this clonotype comes out as medium-sized (0.01 to 0.1%). Its binding antigen is unknown. It has no much larger one-base neighbor in the sample; base qualities were not kept. Libraries were built with PCR. At the Johns Hopkins FTIC core, DNA from the cultured CD4+ T cells underwent TCR sequencing with the Oncomine TCR Beta short-read assay. Genomic DNA was extracted from the cultured CD4+ T cells with the QIAamp micro DNA kit. Oncomine TCR Beta libraries from cultured CD4+ T cells were pooled using unique dual indexes and sequenced on an Illumina iSeq 100. In the source study's methods: Non-productive sequences were removed, and CDR3s not starting with C, not ending with F or W, or shorter than 7 amino acids were discarded. Antigen-specific clonotypes were identified with the MANAFEST web application by comparing peptide-stimulated wells with reference and other culture wells. To be called positive, a clone needed an FDR below 0.05, an odds ratio above 5, and a productive frequency above 0.1% in at least two of three replicate wells. A clonotype was classed as cross-reactive if the clonotype showed significant expansion both in SARS-CoV-2 spike wells and in at least one common cold coronavirus spike condition. Levenshtein distances (stringdist) and unrooted phylogenetic trees (ape) in R version 3.6.1 were used to assess CDR3 homology. The public sequencing data were trimmed at Q25 with fastp and processed into clonotypes with MiXCR by TCRdb, which kept only in-frame beta chains. Each CDR3 protein appears once, grouped with its most common genes and DNA. The V and J calls and clone size come from TCRdb's table, not from the authors' own analysis. Across this sample there are roughly 12,000 distinct CDR3 sequences, with around 40% seen only once. Jointly, the top ten make up about 18% of the sample.

The treatment or condition label, read with the paper, signifies: roughly 10-day PBMC culture with coronavirus spike peptide pools or control peptides (ViraFEST assay). The study used the ViraFEST assay, which expanded antigen-specific T cells with peptide pools and then identified expanded clonotypes by TCR sequencing. The convalescent patients' positive SARS-CoV-2 PCR tests were from March to December 2020, which was before the Alpha, Beta and Delta variants emerged in the United States. Each well held around 1.9 million PBMCs cultured with around 9 ug/ml peptide pools in IMDM containing around 5% human AB serum and 7.5 to 10 IU/ml IL-2. On days 3 and 7, half of the culture medium was replaced with fresh IL-2-containing medium. Once the cells had been in culture for about 10 days, the EasySep CD4+ T cell isolation kit was used to isolate CD4+ T cells by negative selection. Ficoll-Paque Plus gradient centrifugation was used to isolate PBMCs from whole blood, and the isolated PBMCs were then either used fresh or cryopreserved at -140C. Culture conditions were generally each tested in triplicate wells.

From the cysteine up to the phenylalanine, the CDR3 has a length of 13 residues. Of the read, only the CDR3 DNA is kept; its 39 bases are in frame from base 1. CDR1 and CDR2 are drawn from the germline V gene: SGHTA, FQGTGA. V loses 8 bases of germline sequence and J loses 3 bases, and the interval between the two ends is 13 bases. Study-wide conclusions, independent of this receptor: Nearly all vaccine-specific clones in convalescent patients (304 of 307) were mono-reactive for SARS-CoV-2 spike rather than cross-reactive with common cold coronaviruses. The median count of SARS-CoV-2-reactive clonotypes went up from around 23 after infection to a few dozen after vaccination, although the change was not significant. Relatively few convalescent patients were included in the study, and early timepoints after natural infection were not analyzed. In convalescent patients, a median around 90% of post-vaccine SARS-CoV-2-reactive clones were detected only after vaccination, and vaccine-specific priming was suggested by this finding.

The chain is encoded by TRBV7-3 joined to TRBJ1-1; matching of 6 bases hints at TRBD1 as the D gene. Sequencing used cultured CD4+ T cells from blood. The receptor was isolated from a human donor with COVID-19. The DNA is TGTGCCAGCGGGAGGGGGAGGGACACTGAAGCTTTCTTT. It translates as CASGRGRDTEAFF.